A single sample gave rise to the 20 T cell receptor beta chains below, sequenced in a study of blood T cell repertoires in COVID-19. The table came from immunoSEQ multiplex PCR; TCRdb's copy has only in-frame clones and leaves some out. The table lists more than 10,000 clones, over 90% of them singletons, with approximately 30% in the top ten. The source material was peripheral blood. These receptors all stem from a woman in her 70s with active COVID-19.

V gene TRBV6-6 combines with J gene TRBJ2-1; D ambiguous. This CDR3 has 12 residues. Trimming stripped 5 bases from V and 4 bases from J, with 6 bases between. CDR1 and CDR2 from the germline V gene are MNHNY and SVGAGI (reference sequence). The CDR3, as DNA: TGTGCCAGCAGTAACAGTTACAATGAGCAGTTCTTC. It encodes CASSNSYNEQFF.

V is TRBV7-9 and J is TRBJ2-5; 7 bases fit TRBD1. The germline CDR1 and CDR2 sequences are SEHNR and FQNEAQ (reference sequence). The CDR3 is 15 amino acids. J was trimmed by 0 bases and V by 4 bases; bases with no gene match: 5. Here the CDR3 reads CASSSNTGDQETQYF. The CDR3, as DNA: TGTGCCAGCAGCTCTAACACAGGGGACCAAGAGACCCAGTACTTC.

This chain links TRBV25-1 with TRBJ2-7; weak D call: TRBD1 (6 bases). The V end was cut by 6 bases, the J end by 3 bases, with 12 bases between. The CDR3 is 13 residues long. CDR1 is MGHDK and CDR2 is SYGVNS in the germline V gene. In DNA, the CDR3 is TGTGCCAGCAGAAGGGGGTCGGGCTACGAGCAGTACTTC. As protein: CASRRGSGYEQYF.

This sequence joins TRBV7-8 and TRBJ1-4; D call uncertain. Germline CDR1 SGHVS, CDR2 FQNEAQ. The CDR3 length is 15 residues. Trimming removed 4 bases from V and 4 bases from J, with 13 bases in between. The CDR3 is CASSSRFGDNEKLFF. Here the CDR3 DNA reads TGTGCCAGCAGCTCTCGCTTTGGAGATAATGAAAAACTGTTTTTT. The whole variable domain, remainder taken from reference TRBV7-8 and TRBJ1-4, is GAGVSQSPRYKVAKRGQDVALRCDPISGHVSLFWYQQALGQGPEFLTYFQNEAQLDKSGLPSDRFFAERPEGSVSTLKIQRTQQEDSAVYLCASSSRFGDNEKLFFGSGTQLSVL.

This chain connects TRBV7-2 to TRBJ2-7; possibly TRBD2 for D (5 bases). The ends were cut back, 5 bases at V and 1 base at J, with 18 bases in the middle. The CDR3 loop spans 16 amino acids. Germline V gene lookup returns CDR1 SGHTA and CDR2 FQGNSA. The CDR3 is CASSQRGGDLSYEQYF. CDR3 sequence (DNA): TGTGCCAGCAGCCAACGTGGAGGCGACCTTTCCTACGAGCAGTACTTC.

The chain carries TRBV5-1 and TRBJ2-5; D is unresolved. Trimming cost V 2 bases and J 5 bases, with 10 bases left between them. The CDR3 runs to 13 residues. The germline CDR1 and CDR2 sequences are SGHRS and YFSETQ. CDR3 sequence: CASSFAEIETQYF. CDR3 DNA: TGCGCCAGCAGCTTTGCGGAGATTGAGACCCAGTACTTC. The full variable domain, its missing parts supplied by reference TRBV5-1 and TRBJ2-5, is KAGVTQTPRYLIKTRGQQVTLSCSPISGHRSVSWYQQTPGQGLQFLFEYFSETQRNKGNFPGRFSGRQFSNSRSEMNVSTLELGDSALYLCASSFAEIETQYFGPGTRLLVL.

V gene TRBV19 combines with J gene TRBJ2-3; 11 bases match TRBD2. The junction had 4 bases not matched to a gene; V was cut back by 7 bases and J by 1 base. CDR1 LNHDA and CDR2 SQIVND come from the germline V gene (reference sequence). The length of the CDR3 is 15 residues. The CDR3 spells CASTVLAGGTDTQYF. CDR3 coding DNA: TGTGCCAGTACCGTACTAGCGGGGGGCACAGATACGCAGTATTTT. The full variable domain, with the rest looked up from reference TRBV19 and TRBJ2-3, is DGGITQSPKYLFRKEGQNVTLSCEQNLNHDAMYWYRQDPGQGLRLIYYSQIVNDFQKGDIAEGYSVSREKKESFPLTVTSAQKNPTAFYLCASTVLAGGTDTQYFGPGTRLTVL.

The rearrangement links TRBV7-8 to TRBJ2-5, with 14 bases fitting TRBD2. V dropped 3 bases and J dropped 0; count of bases not matched to a gene: 12. Germline CDR1 reads SGHVS; CDR2 reads FQNEAQ. This CDR3 region has 20 residues. This chain's CDR3 is CASSFHMSGLAGGNQETQYF. CDR3 coding DNA: TGTGCCAGCAGCTTCCACATGAGTGGACTAGCGGGAGGCAACCAAGAGACCCAGTACTTC.

The sample holds one count of this clone. The chain employs TRBV7-3 and TRBJ2-7; TRBD2 matches at 7 bases. This CDR3 has 15 residues. The junction had 12 bases not matched to a gene; V was cut back by 5 bases and J by 5 bases. Germline V gives CDR1 SGHTA, CDR2 FQGTGA. The CDR3 region is CASSIGPGGVHEQYF. Written as DNA, the CDR3 is TGTGCCAGCAGCATCGGGCCGGGAGGAGTCCACGAGCAGTACTTC.

The CDR3 sequence is CASSKTGTNQETQYF. As DNA, the CDR3 is TGTGCCAGCTCAAAAACCGGGACAAACCAAGAGACCCAGTACTTC. The chain recombines TRBV18 with TRBJ2-5; D perhaps matches TRBD1 (6 bases). Trimming pared 5 bases from V and 0 bases from J, leaving 13 bases between. The CDR3 covers 15 residues. The germline CDR1 and CDR2 sequences are KGHSH and LQKENI. Using reference TRBV18 and TRBJ2-5 for the parts outside the CDR3, the full variable domain is NAGVMQNPRHLVRRRGQEARLRCSPMKGHSHVYWYRQLPEEGLKFMVYLQKENIIDESGMPKERFSAEFPKEGPSILRIQQVVRGDSAAYFCASSKTGTNQETQYFGPGTRLLVL.

The chain has TRBV11-2 and TRBJ2-5, with a tentative D call TRBD1 (5 bases). CDR1 and CDR2 from the germline V gene are SGHAT and FQNNGV. This CDR3 contains 15 residues. Trimming removed 4 bases from V and 5 bases from J, with 17 bases in between. The CDR3 DNA follows: TGTGCCAGCAGCTCAAAAAGGGGCCTGGGGGAGACCCAGTACTTC. Translation gives CASSSKRGLGETQYF.

The rearrangement uses TRBV6-5 and TRBJ1-4; maybe TRBD1 (5 bases). V lost 0 bases and J 4 bases, leaving 9 bases between the germline ends. The CDR3 is 15 residues long. CDR1 and CDR2 (germline): MNHEY, SVGAGI. This chain's CDR3 is CASSYSGQGNEKLFF. DNA of the CDR3: TGTGCCAGCAGTTACTCAGGGCAGGGTAATGAAAAACTGTTTTTT.

The J gene is TRBJ2-1, the V gene TRBV19, with 7 positions matching TRBD2. Germline values: CDR1 LNHDA, CDR2 SQIVND (reference sequence). The CDR3 spans 14 residues. V shed 4 bases and J 3 bases; nucleotides not matched to a gene: 3. Written as DNA, the CDR3 is TGTGCCAGTAGTAGCGGGAGAGGCTACAATGAGCAGTTCTTC. It is translated as CASSSGRGYNEQFF.

The CDR3 spells CAWSRVGRSSGELFF. The CDR3 coding sequence is TGTGCCTGGAGTCGTGTCGGGAGATCTTCCGGGGAGCTGTTTTTT. The chain recombines TRBV30 with TRBJ2-2, with a possible D match to TRBD2 (6 bases). The CDR3 spans 15 residues. V gave up 2 bases and J gave up 6 bases, with 16 bases separating them. Per the germline V gene, CDR1 is GTSNPN and CDR2 is SVGIG (reference sequence).

The chain employs TRBV11-2 and TRBJ2-1; D possibly corresponds to TRBD2 (5 bases). Germline-derived CDR1 and CDR2 are SGHAT and FQNNGV. This CDR3 contains 12 residues. Trimming shortened V by 0 bases and J by 10 bases, and 7 bases separated the two germline ends. CDR3 DNA sequence: TGTGCCAGCAGCTTAGAAACTAGAGAGCAGTTCTTC. Its protein is CASSLETREQFF. Complete variable domain (other parts from reference TRBV11-2 and TRBJ2-1): EAGVAQSPRYKIIEKRQSVAFWCNPISGHATLYWYQQILGQGPKLLIQFQNNGVVDDSQLPKDRFSAERLKGVDSTLKIQPAKLEDSAVYLCASSLETREQFFGPGTRLTVL.

This clone was seen just once. The chain's CDR3 is CASSIHLESSYEQYF. CDR3 coding DNA: TGTGCCAGCAGCATACACCTGGAGTCCTCCTACGAGCAGTACTTC. This chain connects TRBV28 to TRBJ2-7; D is ambiguous. Germline V CDR1 and CDR2: MDHEN, SYDVKM. The CDR3 spans 15 residues. V was clipped by 6 bases and J by 0 bases, with 15 bases between them. Full variable domain (outside the CDR3, taken from reference TRBV28 and TRBJ2-7): DVKVTQSSRYLVKRTGEKVFLECVQDMDHENMFWYRQDPGLGLRLIYFSYDVKMKEKGDIPEGYSVSREKKERFSLILESASTNQTSMYLCASSIHLESSYEQYFGPGTRLTVT.

V is TRBV6-2 or TRBV6-3 and J is TRBJ1-1; no reliable D call. Germline CDR1 and CDR2: MNHEY and SVGEGT. This CDR3 spans 13 amino acids. V shed 2 bases and J shed 3 bases, with 7 bases lying between them. The CDR3 region is CASSYGQYTEAFF. CDR3 DNA sequence: TGTGCCAGCAGTTACGGGCAGTACACTGAAGCTTTCTTT.

The chain has TRBV14 and TRBJ2-5; 8 bases match TRBD2. This CDR3 contains 18 residues. Germline CDR1 reads SGHDN; CDR2 reads FVKESK. V shed 1 base, J shed 5 bases, and the junction held 15 bases outside the gene matches. CDR3 in amino acids: CASSQGAGGTHWGETQYF. CDR3 nucleotides: TGTGCCAGCAGCCAAGGCGCGGGAGGTACCCACTGGGGGGAGACCCAGTACTTC.

The chain combines TRBV29-1 with TRBJ1-2, with D maybe TRBD1 (6 bases). In germline, CDR1 is SQVTM, CDR2 ANQGSEA. The V end lost 4 bases, the J end lost 3 bases, and 9 bases lay between the germline ends. The CDR3 has 12 amino acids. The CDR3 here is CSVADSHYGYTF. In DNA, the CDR3 is TGCAGCGTTGCGGACAGTCACTATGGCTACACCTTC.

This chain connects TRBV19 to TRBJ2-2; 7 bases agree with TRBD1. From germline, CDR1 is LNHDA and CDR2 SQIVND (reference sequence). The CDR3 runs 15 residues. V shed 5 bases, J shed 0 bases, and the junction held 3 bases outside the gene matches. The CDR3 DNA sequence: TGTGCCAGTAGTCTGGGACAGACGAACACCGGGGAGCTGTTTTTT. Encoded protein: CASSLGQTNTGELFF.